This T cell receptor beta chain appears in the sequencing data of a study of cytomegalovirus exposure and HLA in healthy donors. With 60 Vbeta and 13 Jbeta primers, the PCR was carried out. In the authors' methods: The authors later counted 65 million to 80 million unique TCR beta chains, roughly 11 million of them shared. Data came from immunoSEQ multiplex PCR; TCRdb stores just in-frame clones and leaves some out. The V and J calls and clone size were taken over from that table, and D and trimming were inferred from the DNA. Of 95,000 to 150,000 clones in the sample, less than 20% were seen once. The V segment lost 1 base and the J segment 1 base; nucleotides outside the gene matches: 3. The CDR3 runs to 15 residues. Per the germline V gene, CDR1 is SQVTM and CDR2 is ANQGSEA. In this sample, this clone turned up a few times.

Sequencing input: PBMCs. The source is a woman aged 18 to 35 in good health and CMV-seronegative. V gene TRBV29-1 combines with J gene TRBJ2-3; TRBD2 matches 9 bases. Here the CDR3 reads CSVEGLAVRTDTQYF. CDR3 bases: TGCAGCGTTGAAGGACTAGCGGTCCGCACAGATACGCAGTATTTT.